The present T cell receptor beta chain was sequenced within a study of healthy donors' naive CD4 and CD8 T cells. Study details: A new alpha primer set targeted every functional IMGT alpha variant. Study results and caveats: CDR3 charge plus V and J genes appeared to account for approximately 13% of CD4/CD8 variance.

CD4+CD8-CD45RO-CD45RA+ cells were naive CD4+; CD8+CD4-CD45RA+CD27bright cells were naive CD8+. Germline lookup yields CDR1 SQVTM and CDR2 ANQGSEA. Between the trimmed V and J ends, which lost 4 bases and 3 bases, there was a span of 15 bases. The CDR3 runs 15 residues. Starting from 500 ng of total RNA, TCR libraries were made with linear amplification. Per the authors' pipeline: 78,000 or so TCR alpha transcripts were sequenced from 5 healthy donors. TCRdb re-derived calls from the reads in MiXCR, one entry per CDR3 protein. It is TCRdb's table, rather than the study itself, that gives the V and J calls and clone size. The table lists 150,000 to 200,000 distinct CDR3 sequences, nearly 75% of them singletons, with 2% to 2.5% in the top ten. A remark on this clonotype: Antigen: not known.

The sample was naive CD4+ and CD8+ T cells sorted from blood, pooled from several donors. V is TRBV29-1 and J is TRBJ2-2; D might be TRBD2 (6 bases). The receptor was derived from a pool of human donors in good health; the sample pools cells from several healthy donors. In nucleotides, the CDR3 is TGCAGCGTTGGAGGCTGGGGCGGGGACACCGGGGAGCTGTTTTTT. Protein: CSVGGWGGDTGELFF.